This TCR beta chain was documented in a study of blood T cell repertoires in COVID-19. Turning to the study itself: The cDNA or gDNA used as material had been derived from T cells, B-cell-depleted T cells, or PBMCs.

Per the authors' pipeline: Reference gene primer amplification gave estimated nucleated cell counts. Using immunoSEQ multiplex PCR, the repertoire was profiled, and TCRdb retains in-frame clones only, with some absent. That table is the source of V, J and clone size, and D and trimming were worked out from the DNA. Of some 200,000 clones in the sample, around 94% were seen once. The Seattle site enrolled patients during active infection and followed them longitudinally. Germline V lookup: CDR1 SNHLY, CDR2 FYNNEI. The ends lost 6 bases at V and 6 bases at J; junction bases unmatched: 10. This CDR3 has 14 residues.

Specimen: peripheral blood. The chain combines TRBV2 with TRBJ2-7; 8 bases match TRBD1. The TCR sequence derives from a young man with COVID-19, enrolled during active disease. CDR3: CASSLKIGQGEQYF. The CDR3, as DNA: TGTGCCAGCAGCCTGAAAATTGGACAGGGCGAGCAGTACTTC.